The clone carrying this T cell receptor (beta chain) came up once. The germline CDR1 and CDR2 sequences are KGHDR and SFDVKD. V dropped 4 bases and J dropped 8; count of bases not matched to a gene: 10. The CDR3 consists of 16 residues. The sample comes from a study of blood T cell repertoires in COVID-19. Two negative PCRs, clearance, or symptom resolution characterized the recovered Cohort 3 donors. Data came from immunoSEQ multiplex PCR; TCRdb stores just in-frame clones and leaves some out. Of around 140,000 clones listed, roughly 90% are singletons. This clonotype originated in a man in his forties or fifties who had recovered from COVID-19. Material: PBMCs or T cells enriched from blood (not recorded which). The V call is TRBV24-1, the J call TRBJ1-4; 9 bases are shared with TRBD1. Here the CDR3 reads CATSDPGTGKGEKLFF. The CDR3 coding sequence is TGTGCCACCAGTGACCCCGGGACAGGGAAGGGAGAAAAACTGTTTTTT.